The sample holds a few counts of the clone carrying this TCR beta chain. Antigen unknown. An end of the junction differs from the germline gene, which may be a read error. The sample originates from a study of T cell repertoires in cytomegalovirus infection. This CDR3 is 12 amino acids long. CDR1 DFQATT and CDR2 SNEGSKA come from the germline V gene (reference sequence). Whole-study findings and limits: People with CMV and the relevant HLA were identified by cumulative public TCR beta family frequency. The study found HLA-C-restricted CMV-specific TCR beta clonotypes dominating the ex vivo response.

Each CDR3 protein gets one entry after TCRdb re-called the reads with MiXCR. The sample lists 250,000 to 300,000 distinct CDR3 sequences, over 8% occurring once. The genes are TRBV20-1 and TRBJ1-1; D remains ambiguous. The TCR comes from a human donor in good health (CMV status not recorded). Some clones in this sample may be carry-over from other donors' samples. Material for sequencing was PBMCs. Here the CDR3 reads CSALPANAEAFF. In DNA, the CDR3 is TGCAGTGCCCTCCCGGCGAACGCTGAAGCTTTCTTT.